Each of the 7 T cell receptor beta chains below was sequenced from the same sample in a study of cytomegalovirus exposure and HLA in healthy donors. Researchers ran the PCR with 60 Vbeta and 13 Jbeta primers. Here immunoSEQ multiplex PCR was the method, and the copy in TCRdb shows in-frame clones only, minus some. The sample contains 95,000 to 150,000 clones, 65% to 85% of which appear only once. Material for sequencing was PBMCs. All receptors come from a man aged 45-65 years in good health and CMV-seronegative.

This clone was recorded a few times. This sequence joins TRBV7-8 and TRBJ2-5; a weak D match, TRBD1 (5 bases). Germline V lookup: CDR1 SGHVS, CDR2 FQNEAQ. The V end lost 1 base, the J end lost 5 bases, and 8 bases lay between the germline ends. The CDR3 consists of 13 residues. This chain's CDR3 is CASSLGGWETQYF. DNA of the CDR3: TGTGCCAGCAGCTTAGGGGGCTGGGAGACCCAGTACTTC.

The J gene is TRBJ1-2, the V gene TRBV7-2; 10 bases line up with TRBD1. There are 15 residues in the CDR3. Germline V lookup: CDR1 SGHTA, CDR2 FQGNSA. V shed 4 bases and J 7 bases; nucleotides not matched to a gene: 9. CDR3 in amino acids: CASSWGTGVDFGYTF. The CDR3 coding sequence is TGTGCCAGCAGCTGGGGGACAGGGGTGGATTTTGGCTACACCTTC.

J is TRBJ1-1 and V is TRBV4-3; D gene ambiguous. Germline lookup yields CDR1 LGHNA and CDR2 YSLEER. The V end was cut by 1 base, the J end by 4 bases, with 16 bases between. The CDR3 spans 16 residues. The CDR3 DNA reads as TGCGCCAGCAGCCAAGTATCGGCCGGGTCGGGCACTGAAGCTTTCTTT. This sequence encodes CASSQVSAGSGTEAFF.

The V gene is TRBV27, the J gene TRBJ2-5; TRBD2 matches at 12 bases. The germline CDR1 and CDR2 sequences are MNHEY and SMNVEV (reference sequence). Germline trimming cut 4 bases from V and 5 bases from J; bases unmatched to any gene: 8. The CDR3 runs to 16 residues. CDR3 sequence (DNA): TGTGCCAGCAGTTATCTAGCGGGAGGGAGGGAGGAGACCCAGTACTTC. Translation gives CASSYLAGGREETQYF.

This clone was recorded a few times. The chain couples TRBV11-3 to TRBJ1-6; D may be TRBD1 (6 bases). CDR3 length: 15 amino acids. CDR1 and CDR2 (germline): SGHNT, YENEEA. Trimming shortened V by 1 base and J by 6 bases, and 10 bases separated the two germline ends. The chain's CDR3 is CASSLGPGVNSPLHF. DNA for the CDR3: TGTGCCAGCAGCTTAGGGCCAGGGGTTAATTCACCCCTCCACTTT.

Remarks on this clone: Different DNA sequences within this sample yield the same CDR3. The rearrangement links TRBV10-3 to TRBJ2-7, with 9 bases that match TRBD1. The V segment lost 3 bases and the J segment 2 bases; nucleotides outside the gene matches: 2. From germline, CDR1 is ENHRY and CDR2 SYGVKD. This CDR3 has 14 amino acids. CDR3 in amino acids: CAISDGQGPYEQYF. CDR3 nucleotide sequence: TGTGCCATCAGTGACGGACAGGGGCCCTACGAGCAGTACTTC.

The V and J genes are TRBV5-1 and TRBJ2-5; tentatively, D is TRBD1 (6 bases). V was pared by 2 bases and J by 5 bases, with 16 bases between. Germline lookup yields CDR1 SGHRS and CDR2 YFSETQ. The CDR3 has 15 amino acids. In DNA, the CDR3 is TGCGCCAGCAGCTTAGGCGGAACGAGGGGGGAGACCCAGTACTTC. Residues: CASSLGGTRGETQYF. Drawing the rest from reference TRBV5-1 and TRBJ2-5, the complete variable domain is KAGVTQTPRYLIKTRGQQVTLSCSPISGHRSVSWYQQTPGQGLQFLFEYFSETQRNKGNFPGRFSGRQFSNSRSEMNVSTLELGDSALYLCASSLGGTRGETQYFGPGTRLLVL.